This T cell receptor beta chain originates from a study of CD8 T cells in ankylosing spondylitis. Findings and caveats of the study: Ankylosing spondylitis blood appeared to be characterized by a TCR beta motif of under 10 highly homologous variants. Earlier authors reported some of these motif variants in reactive arthritis synovial fluid and blood.

This clonotype has just a few counts. The target antigen is unknown. Germline V gene lookup returns CDR1 SGHTA and CDR2 FQGNSA. The ends lost 4 bases at V and 8 bases at J; junction bases unmatched: 4. CDR3 length equals 14 residues. In making TCR beta libraries, quantitative 5'-RACE with molecular barcodes was used. TCRdb reanalysed the 5' RACE reads using MiXCR and keeps one entry per CDR3 protein. The sample lists around 890,000 distinct CDR3 sequences; 12% were seen once. Specimen: blood, either unsorted or a sorted T cell fraction (not recorded which). The clonotype originates from a male donor with ankylosing spondylitis. The chain carries TRBV7-2 and TRBJ2-4; 11 bases fit TRBD1. CDR3 loop: CASSSGQGADIQYF. The CDR3 nucleotides are TGTGCCAGCAGCTCTGGACAGGGGGCCGACATTCAGTACTTC.